This entry features one T cell receptor (beta chain) sequence. Time point defined: newly diagnosed GD, antithyroid drugs for less than 3 months. RNA from PBMCs was the source of the TCR library. Per the germline V gene, CDR1 is WNHNN and CDR2 is SYGVQD (reference sequence). With 5 bases removed from V and 5 bases from J, the gap between germline ends came to 12 bases. The CDR3 is 13 amino acids. Building the TCR beta libraries relied on iRepertoire HTBI primers, and CDR3 regions underwent Arm-PCR. TCRdb processed the multiplex PCR reads anew with MiXCR; each CDR3 protein has one entry. The table includes roughly 440,000 distinct CDR3 sequences, roughly 15% detected once. The data belong to a study of regulatory T cells in long-lasting Graves disease. This sample was also put to use in a study of T cells in Graves' hyperthyroidism and ophthalmopathy.

This chain connects TRBV10-1 to TRBJ1-1; D unresolved. The sequence was collected from a woman under 30 with Graves disease. Sequences were derived from peripheral blood mononuclear cells (PBMCs), sampled at new diagnosis, from a patient treated with antithyroid drugs. CDR3 nucleotide sequence: TGCGCCAGCAGTAAGTACAAGAGAACTGAAGCTTTCTTT. Encoded protein: CASSKYKRTEAFF.